These 26 T cell receptor beta chains came from one sample sequenced in a study of OX40 agonist ivuxolimab in advanced cancers. Method: immunoSEQ multiplex PCR; TCRdb's copy keeps in-frame clones and lacks some. The profile shows roughly 80,000 clones, 65% to 90% of them singletons. Material: CD4+ or CD8+ T cells sorted from blood, obtained in a trial of the OX40 agonist ivuxolimab. These receptor sequences come from an adult with an advanced solid tumor such as melanoma, head and neck, liver or kidney cancer.

V gene TRBV5-4 combines with J gene TRBJ2-1; 9 bases are a match to TRBD2. The CDR3 spans 16 residues. The germline gives CDR1 SGHNT, CDR2 YYREEE (reference sequence). J lost 0 bases, V lost 2 bases, and 3 bases had no gene match. The CDR3 bases are TGTGCCAGCAGCTTCAGCGGGGGGCCCTCCTACAATGAGCAGTTCTTC. It yields the protein CASSFSGGPSYNEQFF. Together with reference TRBV5-4 and TRBJ2-1, the CDR3 gives the full variable domain: ETGVTQSPTHLIKTRGQQVTLRCSSQSGHNTVSWYQQALGQGPQFIFQYYREEENGRGNFPPRFSGLQFPNYSSELNVNALELDDSALYLCASSFSGGPSYNEQFFGPGTRLTVL.

The chain carries TRBV15 and TRBJ2-7; D is perhaps TRBD1 or TRBD2 (5 bases each). V was pared by 1 base and J by 7 bases, with 20 bases between. The CDR3 length is 16 residues. CDR1 is LNHNV, CDR2 YYDKDF, per germline (reference sequence). The CDR3 DNA reads TGTGCCACCAGCAGAGTGAGAGGGGCCGTCCCGGGAGAGCAGTACTTC. Translation: CATSRVRGAVPGEQYF.

The chain recombines TRBV28 with TRBJ1-2, with TRBD1 matching over 9 bases. This CDR3 region has 17 residues. V lost 5 bases to trimming and J lost 4 bases; unmatched junction nucleotides: 14. CDR1 MDHEN and CDR2 SYDVKM come from the germline V gene. In nucleotides, the CDR3 is TGTGCCAGCAGTCCCTACAGGGGGCCGACAATCTCCTATGGCTACACCTTC. It yields the protein CASSPYRGPTISYGYTF.

The genes are TRBV15 and TRBJ2-5; TRBD2 is a possible D gene (6 bases). With 3 bases removed from V and 7 bases from J, the gap between germline ends came to 9 bases. The CDR3 loop spans 12 amino acids. CDR1 LNHNV and CDR2 YYDKDF come from the germline V gene (reference sequence). CDR3 in DNA: TGTGCCACCAGCAGGTTGGGAGGGACCCAGTACTTC. Translation: CATSRLGGTQYF. The whole variable domain, remainder taken from reference TRBV15 and TRBJ2-5, is DAMVIQNPRYQVTQFGKPVTLSCSQTLNHNVMYWYQQKSSQAPKLLFHYYDKDFNNEADTPDNFQSRRPNTSFCFLDIRSPGLGDTAMYLCATSRLGGTQYFGPGTRLLVL.

A few counts support this clone. The sample holds other DNA sequences that translate to the same CDR3. The rearrangement uses TRBV7-6 and TRBJ1-4, with 11 bases lining up with TRBD1. The length of the CDR3 is 15 residues. The V gene end was trimmed by 0 bases and the J gene end by 8 bases; junction bases not matched to a gene: 2. Germline V CDR1 and CDR2: SGHVS, FNYEAQ. CDR3 amino acids: CASSLAGTGGEKLFF. CDR3 DNA sequence: TGTGCCAGCAGCTTAGCGGGGACAGGGGGGGAAAAACTGTTTTTT.

The chain recombines TRBV21-1 with TRBJ2-5. TRBV21-1 is designated a pseudogene. This CDR3 has 16 residues. CDR3 DNA sequence: TGTGCCAGCAGCAAAAGGGGCCGGGAAAGTCAAGAGACCCAGTACTTC. This gives the protein CASSKRGRESQETQYF.

J is TRBJ1-4 and V is TRBV9, with unresolved D. V lost 4 bases to trimming and J lost 3 bases, with 7 bases between them. The CDR3 totals 13 residues. Germline CDR1 reads SGDLS; CDR2 reads YYNGEE. The CDR3 DNA is TGTGCCAGCAGCTTTTCGCCTAATGAAAAACTGTTTTTT. Its protein is CASSFSPNEKLFF.

This clone has a single count. The J gene is TRBJ1-5, the V gene TRBV5-1; the D gene is possibly TRBD1 (6 bases). This CDR3 has 14 residues. V was clipped by 4 bases and J by 2 bases, with 10 bases between them. CDR1 is SGHRS, CDR2 YFSETQ, per germline. The CDR3, as DNA: TGCGCCAGCAGCCCTGGGGGGCGCAATCAGCCCCAGCATTTT. This gives the protein CASSPGGRNQPQHF. The entire variable domain, with the rest obtained from reference TRBV5-1 and TRBJ1-5, is as follows: KAGVTQTPRYLIKTRGQQVTLSCSPISGHRSVSWYQQTPGQGLQFLFEYFSETQRNKGNFPGRFSGRQFSNSRSEMNVSTLELGDSALYLCASSPGGRNQPQHFGDGTRLSIL.

V and J are TRBV19 and TRBJ1-2; 7 nucleotides line up with TRBD1. After removal of 11 bases from V and 8 bases from J, the junction contained 20 bases not matched to a gene. Per the germline V gene, CDR1 is LNHDA and CDR2 is SQIVND (reference sequence). The CDR3 runs to 15 residues. The CDR3 loop is CAGSIQGRYSGGYTF. As DNA, the CDR3 is TGTGCCGGATCAATACAGGGGCGTTACTCGGGAGGCTACACCTTC.

The chain is built from TRBV5-4 and TRBJ1-2; 9 nucleotides align to TRBD1. Trimming took 4 bases from V and 8 from J; bases not matched to a gene: 6. Germline assignment: CDR1 SGHNT and CDR2 YYREEE (reference sequence). CDR3 size: 13 residues. The DNA of the CDR3 is TGTGCCAGCAGCCGGGGGACAGGGAGCGGCTACACCTTC. Translating gives CASSRGTGSGYTF.

The chain joins TRBV11-3 to TRBJ1-5, with a tentative D call TRBD1 (5 bases). This CDR3 is built from 14 residues. V shed 6 bases and J shed 3 bases, with 12 bases lying between them. CDR1 is SGHNT and CDR2 is YENEEA in the germline V gene. CDR3 sequence reads: CASRRGLINQPQHF. CDR3 bases: TGTGCCAGCAGGAGGGGACTGATCAATCAGCCCCAGCATTTT.

The CDR3 protein is CASSQTAVSYNEQFF. In DNA, the CDR3 is TGTGCCAGCAGCCAAACAGCCGTCTCCTACAATGAGCAGTTCTTC. The chain recombines TRBV7-9 with TRBJ2-1; D is ambiguous. This CDR3 is built from 15 residues. CDR1 is SEHNR, CDR2 FQNEAQ, per germline (reference sequence). V was trimmed by 5 bases and J by 0 bases, leaving 11 bases between them.

The genes are TRBV19 and TRBJ2-5; 9 bases align to TRBD1. Germline V gives CDR1 LNHDA, CDR2 SQIVND (reference sequence). V dropped 3 bases and J dropped 2; count of bases not matched to a gene: 7. The CDR3 is made up of 16 amino acids. CDR3 loop: CASSIRGQGQQETQYF. DNA for the CDR3: TGTGCCAGTAGTATTCGGGGACAGGGTCAGCAAGAGACCCAGTACTTC.

This chain links TRBV10-1 with TRBJ2-7; D is tentatively TRBD1 or TRBD2 (5 bases each). V lost 7 bases to trimming and J lost 2 bases, with 15 bases between them. Looked up from germline, CDR1 is WNHNN and CDR2 is SYGVQD (reference sequence). The CDR3 is 14 amino acids. The CDR3 reads CASISGTVTYEQYF. CDR3 in DNA: TGCGCCAGCATTTCCGGGACGGTGACCTACGAGCAGTACTTC.

The V and J genes are TRBV7-2 and TRBJ1-4; D possibly corresponds to TRBD1 (6 bases). Germline CDR1 SGHTA, CDR2 FQGNSA. Trimming pared 2 bases from V and 8 bases from J, leaving 12 bases between. CDR3 size: 14 residues. The DNA for the CDR3 is TGTGCCAGCAGCTTAAAACAGGGAAAAGAAAAACTGTTTTTT. Amino acids: CASSLKQGKEKLFF.

This clone was detected only a few times. This chain connects TRBV19 to TRBJ2-5; no definite D call. The CDR3 has 15 amino acids. Per germline, CDR1 LNHDA and CDR2 SQIVND (reference sequence). The ends were cut back, 5 bases at V and 4 bases at J, with 17 bases in the middle. The CDR3 DNA is TGTGCCAGTAGTCAGACTGGTCGGATGGGAGAGACCCAGTACTTC. Translating it yields CASSQTGRMGETQYF.

The J gene is TRBJ1-2, the V gene TRBV30, with unresolved D. This CDR3 is 14 amino acids long. Trimming left V 3 bases short and J 8 bases short, with 19 bases between. CDR1 and CDR2 from the germline V gene are GTSNPN and SVGIG (reference sequence). CDR3 protein: CAWRLEVAVKGYTF. DNA for the CDR3: TGTGCCTGGAGGTTAGAGGTGGCAGTAAAGGGCTACACCTTC. Drawing the rest from reference TRBV30 and TRBJ1-2, the complete variable domain is SQTIHQWPATLVQPVGSPLSLECTVEGTSNPNLYWYRQAAGRGLQLLFYSVGIGQISSEVPQNLSASRPQDRQFILSSKKLLLSDSGFYLCAWRLEVAVKGYTFGSGTRLTVV.

The chain has TRBV10-3 and TRBJ1-1; 9 nucleotides agree with TRBD1. V lost 3 bases to trimming and J lost 4 bases; unmatched junction nucleotides: 3. Per germline, CDR1 ENHRY and CDR2 SYGVKD. CDR3 size: 14 residues. The CDR3 bases are TGTGCCATCAGTGATCCGACAGGGGGCACTGAAGCTTTCTTT. It translates to CAISDPTGGTEAFF.

The chain is built from TRBV7-2 and TRBJ2-7; D is uncertain. The CDR3 runs to 13 residues. Germline lookup yields CDR1 SGHTA and CDR2 FQGNSA. With 4 bases removed from V and 6 bases from J, the gap between germline ends came to 13 bases. In DNA, the CDR3 is TGTGCCAGCAGCTATTGGGTTTCGTCCGAGCAGTACTTC. Its protein is CASSYWVSSEQYF.

This chain joins TRBV5-4 and TRBJ2-7, with D maybe TRBD2 (5 bases). Trimming cost V 4 bases and J 0 bases, with 14 bases left between them. Looked up from germline, CDR1 is SGHNT and CDR2 is YYREEE (reference sequence). The length of the CDR3 is 15 residues. The CDR3 coding sequence is TGTGCCAGCAGCAGATACCGGGAACTCTCCTACGAGCAGTACTTC. This codes for CASSRYRELSYEQYF.

Points on this clone: The sample holds other DNA sequences that translate to the same CDR3. The rearrangement joins TRBV7-6 to TRBJ2-1; D not certain. V was clipped by 5 bases and J by 7 bases, with 6 bases between them. Germline lookup yields CDR1 SGHVS and CDR2 FNYEAQ. CDR3 length: 11 residues. CDR3 DNA sequence: TGTGCCAGCAGCCCAGGAAATGAGCAGTTCTTC. Protein sequence: CASSPGNEQFF.

The chain links TRBV2 to TRBJ1-5; D is perhaps TRBD1 (5 bases). CDR1 is SNHLY and CDR2 is FYNNEI in the germline V gene. Trimming took 4 bases from V and 0 from J, leaving 10 bases between them. This CDR3 region has 15 residues. CDR3 sequence: CASSAGGSSNQPQHF. The CDR3 DNA is TGTGCCAGCAGTGCGGGGGGAAGTAGCAATCAGCCCCAGCATTTT.

The chain is built from TRBV18 and TRBJ2-7, with D perhaps matching TRBD1 or TRBD2 (5 bases each). This CDR3 is 13 amino acids long. V was cut by 6 bases and J by 5 bases, with 14 bases left in between. Per germline, CDR1 KGHSH and CDR2 LQKENI. CDR3 sequence: CASSLIQEDEQYF. DNA of the CDR3: TGTGCCAGCTCCCTTATACAGGAGGACGAGCAGTACTTC.

The J gene is TRBJ2-1, the V gene TRBV27; 9 bases are a match to TRBD2. Trimming removed 4 bases from V and 5 bases from J; junction bases left unmatched: 9. This CDR3 region has 16 residues. The germline CDR1 and CDR2 sequences are MNHEY and SMNVEV (reference sequence). This chain's CDR3 is CASSSLVAGVHNEQFF. CDR3 nucleotide sequence: TGTGCCAGCAGTTCCCTAGTAGCGGGAGTCCACAATGAGCAGTTCTTC.

This chain connects TRBV7-2 to TRBJ2-5, with unresolved D. CDR3 size: 12 residues. V was pared by 2 bases and J by 4 bases, with 5 bases between. In germline, CDR1 is SGHTA, CDR2 FQGNSA. This CDR3 is CASSLSRETQYF. Here the CDR3 DNA reads TGTGCCAGCAGCTTATCGCGAGAGACCCAGTACTTC.

This clone was observed a handful of times. The genes are TRBV5-6 and TRBJ1-6; tentatively, D is TRBD1 (6 bases). The CDR3 length is 14 residues. Germline V gene sequence: CDR1 SGHDT, CDR2 YYEEEE. V was pared by 0 bases and J by 9 bases, with 10 bases between. CDR3 loop: CASSLGQGSSPLHF. The CDR3 bases are TGTGCCAGCAGCTTGGGCCAGGGGAGTTCACCCCTCCACTTT. Looking up the rest from reference TRBV5-6 and TRBJ1-6 gives the full variable domain: DAGVTQSPTHLIKTRGQQVTLRCSPKSGHDTVSWYQQALGQGPQFIFQYYEEEERQRGNFPDRFSGHQFPNYSSELNVNALLLGDSALYLCASSLGQGSSPLHFGNGTRLTVT.